This T cell receptor beta chain was profiled in a study of OX40 agonist ivuxolimab in advanced cancers. Study at large: The patients' treatment was ivuxolimab, an agonistic anti-OX40 (CD134) antibody. Findings of the study overall: On average, a greater number of expanded clones characterised CD8+ T cells relative to CD4+. No antigen was identified for the clonally expanded peripheral T cells.

Measured with immunoSEQ multiplex PCR; TCRdb has only the in-frame clones, and not every one. The table shows 55,000 to 75,000 clones, with about four fifths occurring only once. The V segment lost 1 base and the J segment 9 bases; nucleotides outside the gene matches: 4. Germline V gene sequence: CDR1 SGDLS, CDR2 YYNGEE. CDR3 length: 14 amino acids. On this clone itself: Its matching antigen is unknown.

The receptor's source is an adult with an advanced solid tumor such as melanoma, head and neck, liver or kidney cancer. The sample in question was CD4+ or CD8+ T cells sorted from blood, obtained in a trial of the OX40 agonist ivuxolimab. The chain couples TRBV9 to TRBJ2-1, with 10 bases that match TRBD2. The CDR3: CASSVQRGGGEQFF. CDR3 coding DNA: TGTGCCAGCAGCGTACAGCGGGGGGGCGGTGAGCAGTTCTTC.